The TCR beta chain described here comes from a study of response to subunit inactivated influenza vaccine. TCRdb analysed the RT-PCR reads with MiXCR anew, one entry per CDR3 protein. The table has about 570,000 distinct CDR3 sequences, 10% to 12% seen once; the top ten hold 9.5% to 12%. The CDR3 has 15 amino acids. Per the germline V gene, CDR1 is ENHRY and CDR2 is SYGVKD. Germline trimming cut 4 bases from V and 7 bases from J; bases unmatched to any gene: 8. This clonotype was observed a handful of times. In addition, the sample was reused for a study of T cells expressing NK-cell markers. That report adds: 5'RACE template switching built TCR beta cDNA with unique molecular identifiers. Topping the CD3+CD56-NKG2C+ fraction as well were these clonotypes, in a few donors.

The source material was PBMCs from blood, sampled on the day of vaccination. The rearrangement links TRBV10-3 to TRBJ2-1; 9 bases align to TRBD2. The origin of this receptor is a man between 50 and 59 years old who received an inactivated influenza vaccine. Here the CDR3 reads CAISGGGGLENEQFF. The CDR3 DNA reads TGTGCCATCAGTGGCGGGGGGGGACTAGAGAATGAGCAGTTCTTC.